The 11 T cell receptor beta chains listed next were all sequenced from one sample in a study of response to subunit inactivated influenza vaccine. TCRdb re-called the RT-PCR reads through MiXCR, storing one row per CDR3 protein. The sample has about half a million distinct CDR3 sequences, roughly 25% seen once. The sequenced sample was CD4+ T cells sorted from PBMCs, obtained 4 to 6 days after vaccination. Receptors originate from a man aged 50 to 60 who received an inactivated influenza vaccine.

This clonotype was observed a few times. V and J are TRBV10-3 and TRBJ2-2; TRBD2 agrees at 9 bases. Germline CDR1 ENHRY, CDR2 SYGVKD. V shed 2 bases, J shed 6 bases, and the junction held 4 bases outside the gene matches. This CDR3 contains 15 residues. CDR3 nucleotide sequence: TGTGCCATCAGTGAGAAGGGACTAGCCCCCGGGGAGCTGTTTTTT. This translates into CAISEKGLAPGELFF.

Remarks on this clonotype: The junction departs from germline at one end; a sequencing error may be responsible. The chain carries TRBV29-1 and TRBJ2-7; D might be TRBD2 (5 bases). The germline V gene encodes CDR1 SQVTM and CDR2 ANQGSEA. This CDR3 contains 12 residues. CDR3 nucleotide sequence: TGCAGCGTAAGCGGCAGCTCCTACGAGCAGCACTTC. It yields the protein CSVSGSSYEQHF.

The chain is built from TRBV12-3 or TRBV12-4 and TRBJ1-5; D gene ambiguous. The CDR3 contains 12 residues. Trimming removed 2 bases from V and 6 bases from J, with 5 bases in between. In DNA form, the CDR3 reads TGTGCCAGCAGTTTAAACACTCAGCCCCAGCATTTT. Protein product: CASSLNTQPQHF.

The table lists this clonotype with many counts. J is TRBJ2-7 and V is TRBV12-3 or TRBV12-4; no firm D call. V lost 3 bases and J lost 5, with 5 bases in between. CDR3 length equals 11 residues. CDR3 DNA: TGTGCCAGCAGTTTTCTCAACGAGCAGTACTTC. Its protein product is CASSFLNEQYF.

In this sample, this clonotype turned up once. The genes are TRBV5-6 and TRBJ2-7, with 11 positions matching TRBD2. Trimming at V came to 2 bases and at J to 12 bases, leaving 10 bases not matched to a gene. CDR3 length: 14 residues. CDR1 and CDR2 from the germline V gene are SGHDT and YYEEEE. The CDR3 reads CASSLGTSGSPRYF. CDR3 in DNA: TGTGCCAGCAGCTTAGGGACTAGCGGTTCCCCGAGGTACTTC.

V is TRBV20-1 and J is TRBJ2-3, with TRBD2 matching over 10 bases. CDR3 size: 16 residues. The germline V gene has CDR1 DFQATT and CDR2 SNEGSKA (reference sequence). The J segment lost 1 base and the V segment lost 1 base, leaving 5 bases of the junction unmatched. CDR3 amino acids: CSARGWTSGRTDTQYF. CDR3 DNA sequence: TGCAGTGCTAGAGGGTGGACTAGCGGTCGCACAGATACGCAGTATTTT.

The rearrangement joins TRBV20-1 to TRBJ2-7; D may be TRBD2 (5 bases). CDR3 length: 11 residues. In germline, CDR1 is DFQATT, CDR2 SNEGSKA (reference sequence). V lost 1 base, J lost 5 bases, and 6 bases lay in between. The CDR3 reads CSARAGNEQYF. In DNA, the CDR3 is TGCAGTGCTAGAGCGGGAAACGAGCAGTACTTC.

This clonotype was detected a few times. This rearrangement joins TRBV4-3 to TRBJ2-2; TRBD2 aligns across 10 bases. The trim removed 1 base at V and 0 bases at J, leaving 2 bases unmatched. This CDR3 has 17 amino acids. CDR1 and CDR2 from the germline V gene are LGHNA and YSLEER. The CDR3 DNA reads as TGCGCCAGCAGCCAAGGAGCGGGAGGGGCGAACACCGGGGAGCTGTTTTTT. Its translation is CASSQGAGGANTGELFF.

In DNA form, the CDR3 reads TGCGCCAGCAGCGCGGACAGGGCGGCCTACGAGCAGTACTTC. The encoded protein is CASSADRAAYEQYF. The chain carries TRBV5-1 and TRBJ2-7; the match to TRBD1 covers 8 bases. Germline V gives CDR1 SGHRS, CDR2 YFSETQ. J lost 2 bases, V lost 4 bases, and 5 bases had no gene match. The length of the CDR3 is 14 residues.

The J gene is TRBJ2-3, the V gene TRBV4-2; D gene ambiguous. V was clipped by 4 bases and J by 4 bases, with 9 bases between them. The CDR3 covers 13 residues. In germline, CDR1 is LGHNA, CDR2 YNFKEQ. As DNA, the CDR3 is TGTGCCAGCAGCCCTACTTCGGCAGATACGCAGTATTTT. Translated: CASSPTSADTQYF.

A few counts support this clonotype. CDR3 nucleotides: TGTGCCAGCAGTTACGGGCTAGCGGGAGGCGGAGAGGGCCAGTACTTC. Its translation is CASSYGLAGGGEGQYF. This sequence joins TRBV6-5 and TRBJ2-5; 11 bases align to TRBD2. Germline CDR1 reads MNHEY; CDR2 reads SVGAGI. The CDR3 contains 16 residues. With 2 bases clipped from V and 10 bases from J, the junction kept 12 bases outside the gene matches.